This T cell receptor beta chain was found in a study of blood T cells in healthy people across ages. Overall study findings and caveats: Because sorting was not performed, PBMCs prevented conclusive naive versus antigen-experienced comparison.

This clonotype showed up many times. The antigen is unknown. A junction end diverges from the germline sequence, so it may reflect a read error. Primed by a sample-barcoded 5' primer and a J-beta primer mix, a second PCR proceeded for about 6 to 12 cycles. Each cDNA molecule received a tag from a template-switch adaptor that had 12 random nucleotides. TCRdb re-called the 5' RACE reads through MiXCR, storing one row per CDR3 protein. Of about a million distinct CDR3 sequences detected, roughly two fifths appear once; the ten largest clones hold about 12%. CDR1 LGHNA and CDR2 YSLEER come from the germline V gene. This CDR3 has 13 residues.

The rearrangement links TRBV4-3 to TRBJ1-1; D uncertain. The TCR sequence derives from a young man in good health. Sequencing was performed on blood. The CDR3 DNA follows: TGTGCCAGCAGCCAAGAGAGGGACACTGAAGCTTTCTTT. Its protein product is CASSQERDTEAFF.